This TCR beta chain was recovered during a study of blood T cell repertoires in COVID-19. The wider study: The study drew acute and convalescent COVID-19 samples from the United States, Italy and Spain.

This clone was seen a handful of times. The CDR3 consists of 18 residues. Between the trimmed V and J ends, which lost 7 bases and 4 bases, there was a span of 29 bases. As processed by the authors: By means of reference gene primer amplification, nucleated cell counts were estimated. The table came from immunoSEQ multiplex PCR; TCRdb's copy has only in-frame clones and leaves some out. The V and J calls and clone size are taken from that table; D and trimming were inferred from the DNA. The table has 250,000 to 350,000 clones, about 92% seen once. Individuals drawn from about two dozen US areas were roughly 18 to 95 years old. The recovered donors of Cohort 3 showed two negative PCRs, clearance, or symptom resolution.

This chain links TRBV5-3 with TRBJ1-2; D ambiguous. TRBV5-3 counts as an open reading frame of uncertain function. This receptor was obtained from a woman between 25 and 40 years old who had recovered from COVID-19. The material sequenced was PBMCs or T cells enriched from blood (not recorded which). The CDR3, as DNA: TGTGCCAGAGGCTGGAACGGGATGAGGGCTTTTGTTCGCTATGGCTACACCTTC. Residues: CARGWNGMRAFVRYGYTF.